Sequencing of this T cell receptor beta chain was carried out in a study of blood T cell repertoires in COVID-19. The CDR3 extends over 13 amino acids. Germline lookup yields CDR1 GTSNPN and CDR2 SVGIG (reference sequence). Trimming took 1 base from V and 5 from J, leaving 10 bases between them. Generated by immunoSEQ multiplex PCR, the TCRdb table keeps only in-frame clones and is missing some. This table has under 400,000 clones, 90% appearing once. Seattle-derived patients entered the study during active infection and were followed longitudinally. The sequence was collected from a woman aged 25 to 39 with COVID-19, enrolled during active disease. The chain joins TRBV30 to TRBJ2-3; D gene ambiguous. Sample: peripheral blood. The CDR3, as DNA: TGTGCCTGGAGTGCAGACTTGGTAGATACGCAGTATTTT. It specifies CAWSADLVDTQYF.